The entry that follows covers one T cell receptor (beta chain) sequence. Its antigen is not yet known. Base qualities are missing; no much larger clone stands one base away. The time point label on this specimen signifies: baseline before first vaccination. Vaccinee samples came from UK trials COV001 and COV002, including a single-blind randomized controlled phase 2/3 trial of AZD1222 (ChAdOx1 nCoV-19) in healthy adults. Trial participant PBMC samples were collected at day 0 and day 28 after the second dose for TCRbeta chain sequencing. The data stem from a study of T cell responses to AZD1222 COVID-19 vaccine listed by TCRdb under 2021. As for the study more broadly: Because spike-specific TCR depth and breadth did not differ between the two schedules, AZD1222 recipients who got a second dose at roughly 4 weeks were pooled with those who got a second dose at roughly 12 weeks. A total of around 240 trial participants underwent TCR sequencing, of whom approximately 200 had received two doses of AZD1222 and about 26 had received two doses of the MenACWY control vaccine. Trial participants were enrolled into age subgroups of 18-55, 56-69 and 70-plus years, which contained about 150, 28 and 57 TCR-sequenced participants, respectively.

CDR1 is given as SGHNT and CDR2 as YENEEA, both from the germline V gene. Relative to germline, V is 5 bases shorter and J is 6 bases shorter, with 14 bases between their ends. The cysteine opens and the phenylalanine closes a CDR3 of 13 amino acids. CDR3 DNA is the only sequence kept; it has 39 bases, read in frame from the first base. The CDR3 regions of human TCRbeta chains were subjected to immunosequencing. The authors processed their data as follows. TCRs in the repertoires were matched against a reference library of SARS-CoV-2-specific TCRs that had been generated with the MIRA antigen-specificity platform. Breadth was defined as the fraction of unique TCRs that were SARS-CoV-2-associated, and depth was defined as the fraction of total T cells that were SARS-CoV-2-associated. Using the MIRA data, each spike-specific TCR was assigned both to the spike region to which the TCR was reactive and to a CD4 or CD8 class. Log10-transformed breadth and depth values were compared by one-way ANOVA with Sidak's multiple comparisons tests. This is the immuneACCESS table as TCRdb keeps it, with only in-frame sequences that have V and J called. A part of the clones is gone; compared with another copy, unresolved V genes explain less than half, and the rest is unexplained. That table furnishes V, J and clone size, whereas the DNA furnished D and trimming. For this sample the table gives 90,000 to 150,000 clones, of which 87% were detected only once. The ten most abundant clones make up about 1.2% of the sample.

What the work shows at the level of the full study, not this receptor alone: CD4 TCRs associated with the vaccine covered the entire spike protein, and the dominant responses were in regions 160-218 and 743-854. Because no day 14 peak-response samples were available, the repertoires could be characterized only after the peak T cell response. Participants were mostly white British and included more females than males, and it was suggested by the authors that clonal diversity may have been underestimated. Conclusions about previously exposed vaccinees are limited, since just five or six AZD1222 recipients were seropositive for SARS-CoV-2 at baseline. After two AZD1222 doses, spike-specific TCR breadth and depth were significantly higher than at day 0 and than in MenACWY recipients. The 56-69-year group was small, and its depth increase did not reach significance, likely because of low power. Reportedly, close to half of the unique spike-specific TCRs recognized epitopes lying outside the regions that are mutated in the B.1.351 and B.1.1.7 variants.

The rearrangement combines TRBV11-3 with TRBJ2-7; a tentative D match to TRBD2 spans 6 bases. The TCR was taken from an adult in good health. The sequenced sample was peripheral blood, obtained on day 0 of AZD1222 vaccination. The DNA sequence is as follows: TGTGCCAGCAGCAGGACTCACGGGGGCGAGCAGTACTTC. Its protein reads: CASSRTHGGEQYF.